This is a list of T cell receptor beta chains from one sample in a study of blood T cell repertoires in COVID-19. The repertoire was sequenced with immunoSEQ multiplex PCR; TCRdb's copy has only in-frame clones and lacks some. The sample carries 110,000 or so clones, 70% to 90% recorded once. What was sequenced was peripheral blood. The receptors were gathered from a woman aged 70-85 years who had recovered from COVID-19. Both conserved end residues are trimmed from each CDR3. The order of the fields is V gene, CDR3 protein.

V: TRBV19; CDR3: ASSNPGGLSNEQY
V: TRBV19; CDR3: ASSIWYTGEAGNNEQF
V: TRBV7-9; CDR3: ASSLVTGQQETQY
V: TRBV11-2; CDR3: ASSYRGLQETQY
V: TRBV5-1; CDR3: ASSWGGGLTEAF
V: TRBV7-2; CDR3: ASSLRTSGEYEQY
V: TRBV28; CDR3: ASLGGYSPLH
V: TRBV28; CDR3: ASSPSTGGVGELF
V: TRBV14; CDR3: ASSQDLTDTQY
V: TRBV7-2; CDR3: ASTVGTVTFNEQF
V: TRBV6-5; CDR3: AAGDTSTDTQY
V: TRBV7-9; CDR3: ASSLEPLAIAKNIQY
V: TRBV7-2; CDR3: ASSLGQGQQPQH
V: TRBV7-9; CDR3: ASSLRGTGELF
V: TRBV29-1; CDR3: SFSGTGYNEQF
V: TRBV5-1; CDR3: ASSLVPGNEQF
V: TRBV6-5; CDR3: ASSQGGTQY
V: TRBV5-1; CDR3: ASTRDRANTEAF
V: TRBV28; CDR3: ASSLWKVRLQSSGANVLT
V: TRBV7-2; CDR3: ASSWRIKGEKLF
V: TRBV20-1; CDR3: SAPLLVEQY
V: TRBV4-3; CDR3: ASSLAGTAYGYT
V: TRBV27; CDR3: ASTLAGTPYNEQF
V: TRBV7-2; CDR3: ASSSYGGSYEQY
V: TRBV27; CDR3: ASKKDRAQGALH
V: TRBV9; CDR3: ASSVGNRGTDTQY
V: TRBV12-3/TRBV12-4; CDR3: ASSIQGGGGYT
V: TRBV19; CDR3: ASSAGGFSYEQY
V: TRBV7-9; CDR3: ASSLAGTADSNQPQH
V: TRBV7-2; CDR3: ASSPGGVGRETQY
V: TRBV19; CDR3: ASSPGTVPSYEQY
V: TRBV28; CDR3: ASSGTGAGRTEAF
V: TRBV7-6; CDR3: ASSPGGHPNTEAF
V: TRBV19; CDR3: ASSQGISQPQH
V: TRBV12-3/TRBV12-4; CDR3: ASSLLGEGGYT
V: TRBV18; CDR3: ASSLLAGPYEQY
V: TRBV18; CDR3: ASSPGGARSGNTIY
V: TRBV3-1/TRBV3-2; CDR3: ASSQDRTSGRSYNEQF